This T cell receptor (beta chain) was captured in a study of neurological immune-mediated disorders. Regarding the study as a whole: Expanded clones shared no identical CDR3 amino acid sequences across subjects, which suggested private TCR-beta repertoires in all groups.

This clonotype has a count of ten or more. Its specificity is unknown. V gave up 4 bases and J gave up 9 bases, with 25 bases separating them. The CDR3 is made up of 17 amino acids. The germline gives CDR1 LGHNA, CDR2 YNFKEQ. From 15-18 subjects, each sequencing run yielded over 170 million TCR-beta sequences. Each CDR3 protein gets one entry after TCRdb re-called the 5' RACE reads with MiXCR. Of about 59,000 distinct CDR3 sequences in the sample, roughly 13% were seen once. The sample consisted of PBMCs. The receptor was derived from a woman in her sixties or seventies with HTLV-1-associated myelopathy (HAM/TSP). The V call is TRBV4-2, the J call TRBJ2-4; D gene uncertain. The chain's CDR3 is CASSPEGPGPAGFIQYF. The CDR3 nucleotides read TGTGCCAGCAGCCCCGAAGGTCCCGGGCCCGCCGGGTTCATTCAGTACTTC.